The 32 T cell receptor beta chains below were found in one sample sequenced in a study of human T cells and chemical hapten exposure. TCRdb ran MiXCR on the RACE reads and lists one entry per CDR3 protein. The sample contains 300,000 to 450,000 distinct CDR3 sequences, about 4.4% of which appear only once. As for time point: patch test 1, 2 weeks after DPC sensitization. Specified treatment: therapeutic diphenylcyclopropenone sensitization with weekly scalp DPC. The material was whole blood, obtained in connection with sensitization to the hapten diphenylcyclopropenone (DPC). All receptors derive from a woman aged 50 to 60 with alopecia areata. Some clones in this sample may be carry-over from other donors' samples.

The chain joins TRBV20-1 to TRBJ1-1; no clear D. V lost 5 bases and J 2 bases, leaving 15 bases between the germline ends. The CDR3 extends over 14 amino acids. Germline values: CDR1 DFQATT, CDR2 SNEGSKA (reference sequence). In DNA, the CDR3 is TGCAGTGCTGCCCGTGGCGGGATTAACACTGAAGCTTTCTTT. As protein: CSAARGGINTEAFF.

This clonotype has a count of ten or more. This chain joins TRBV3-1 and TRBJ1-4; tentative D call: TRBD1 (5 bases). From germline, CDR1 is LGHDT and CDR2 YNNKEL (reference sequence). The V end lost 1 base, the J end lost 8 bases, and 11 bases lay between the germline ends. This CDR3 is built from 14 residues. In DNA, the CDR3 is TGTGCCAGCAGCCAAGGGGGGAGTGGAGAAAAACTGTTTTTT. The encoded protein is CASSQGGSGEKLFF.

This clonotype was seen only a few times. This rearrangement joins TRBV20-1 to TRBJ1-1; 8 bases line up with TRBD1. V lost 3 bases and J lost 3; bases outside the gene matches: 3. Germline V gene data show CDR1 as DFQATT and CDR2 as SNEGSKA (reference sequence). The CDR3 is 13 residues long. The CDR3 nucleotides read TGCAGTGCTAGGGAGACAGGGGACACTGAAGCTTTCTTT. This codes for CSARETGDTEAFF.

This chain connects TRBV7-8 to TRBJ2-3; tentatively, D is TRBD1 (5 bases). CDR1 is SGHVS, CDR2 FQNEAQ, per germline. CDR3 length equals 18 residues. V was cut by 2 bases and J by 2 bases, with 20 bases left in between. CDR3 sequence (DNA): TGTGCCAGCAGCTTATTGAGACAGCGCCACCCATACACAGATACGCAGTATTTT. It yields the protein CASSLLRQRHPYTDTQYF. Together with reference TRBV7-8 and TRBJ2-3, the CDR3 gives the full variable domain: GAGVSQSPRYKVAKRGQDVALRCDPISGHVSLFWYQQALGQGPEFLTYFQNEAQLDKSGLPSDRFFAERPEGSVSTLKIQRTQQEDSAVYLCASSLLRQRHPYTDTQYFGPGTRLTVL.

The chain is built from TRBV12-5 and TRBJ1-5, with D perhaps matching TRBD1 (6 bases). V was cut by 5 bases and J by 0 bases, with 14 bases left in between. Germline V gene data show CDR1 as LGHNT and CDR2 as FRNRAP. The CDR3 sequence is 16 residues long. Here the CDR3 DNA reads TGTGCTAGTGGTGGCCCGGGGACACCTAGCAATCAGCCCCAGCATTTT. Translated, it gives CASGGPGTPSNQPQHF.

This clonotype was seen more than once but under ten times. This chain uses TRBV4-2 with TRBJ2-3; a possible D gene is TRBD2 (6 bases). Germline V CDR1 and CDR2: LGHNA, YNFKEQ. The ends were cut back, 0 bases at V and 9 bases at J, with 10 bases in the middle. The CDR3 totals 13 residues. The CDR3 DNA is TGTGCCAGCAGCCAAGATCGTCTAGCGACGCAGTATTTT. This encodes CASSQDRLATQYF.

This clonotype was detected many times. This likely comes from a read error, as the CDR3 has no conserved phenylalanine or tryptophan at its end. Because the CDR3's place on the DNA is in doubt, the DNA is left out and the CDR3 is given as listed by TCRdb. V and J are TRBV23-1 and TRBJ2-7; TRBD1 is taken as the D call from the table, unchecked against the DNA. TRBV23-1 is an ORF, and what it does is uncertain. Both ends counted, the CDR3 spans 8 residues. The CDR3 is CASRDAQT.

This clonotype was counted many times. V usage is TRBV6-1 and J usage is TRBJ2-6; no clear D gene. Germline lookup yields CDR1 MNHNS and CDR2 SASEGT. V was shortened by 1 base and J by 4 bases, with 5 bases between the two germline ends. The CDR3 is 14 residues long. CDR3 sequence (DNA): TGTGCCAGCAGTGAAGGGGCAGGGGCCAACGTCCTGACTTTC. The encoded protein is CASSEGAGANVLTF.

This clonotype was recorded at least ten times. The rearrangement links TRBV10-3 to TRBJ2-3; the D gene could be TRBD1 or TRBD2 (6 bases each). CDR1 ENHRY and CDR2 SYGVKD come from the germline V gene. Trimming stripped 0 bases from V and 4 bases from J, with 14 bases between. The CDR3 loop spans 16 amino acids. In DNA form, the CDR3 reads TGTGCCATCAGTGAGTCGACTAGGGGGGATGCAGATACGCAGTATTTT. Its translation: CAISESTRGDADTQYF.

This clonotype was counted many times. The chain has TRBV4-1 and TRBJ1-4; 7 bases are a match to TRBD1. CDR3 length: 16 amino acids. Germline lookup yields CDR1 MGHRA and CDR2 YSYEKL. V shed 2 bases, J shed 4 bases, and the junction held 7 bases outside the gene matches. The CDR3 coding sequence is TGCGCCAGCAGCCAACCGGAGACAGGGAGTAATGAAAAACTGTTTTTT. It is translated as CASSQPETGSNEKLFF.

This clonotype was counted many times. The rearrangement links TRBV7-9 to TRBJ2-5; no clear D. The CDR3 is made up of 14 amino acids. Germline V gives CDR1 SEHNR, CDR2 FQNEAQ (reference sequence). V lost 4 bases and J 0 bases, leaving 9 bases between the germline ends. CDR3 sequence reads: CASSSRAHQETQYF. For the CDR3, the DNA is TGTGCCAGCAGCTCCCGGGCCCACCAAGAGACCCAGTACTTC.

This clonotype has at least ten counts. V gene TRBV13 combines with J gene TRBJ1-1, with D unclear. This CDR3 region has 12 residues. Trimming took 5 bases from V and 5 from J, leaving 9 bases between them. CDR1 is PRHDT, CDR2 FYEKMQ, per germline (reference sequence). The CDR3 is CASSPSRTEAFF. Here the CDR3 DNA reads TGTGCCAGCAGCCCGTCGAGGACTGAAGCTTTCTTT.

This clonotype has just a few counts. The genes are TRBV3-1 and TRBJ2-7; D call uncertain. CDR1 and CDR2 (germline): LGHDT, YNNKEL (reference sequence). The CDR3 spans 11 residues. The V and J ends lost 5 bases and 3 bases respectively, with 5 bases between them. The CDR3 nucleotides read TGTGCCAGCAGCGGCGTCTACGAGCAGTACTTC. Its translation: CASSGVYEQYF.

The J gene is TRBJ1-1, the V gene TRBV5-6; tentatively, D is TRBD1 (6 bases). Per the germline V gene, CDR1 is SGHDT and CDR2 is YYEEEE. Trimming pared 0 bases from V and 7 bases from J, leaving 13 bases between. The CDR3 totals 14 residues. The CDR3 nucleotides are TGTGCCAGCAGCTTGGTGGCGACAGGCCTTGAAGCTTTCTTT. Translated: CASSLVATGLEAFF.

This clonotype showed up many times. V usage is TRBV10-3 and J usage is TRBJ2-3; D is ambiguous. Trimming removed 2 bases at V and 8 bases at J, with 14 bases between. The CDR3 is 14 amino acids. Germline-derived CDR1 and CDR2 are ENHRY and SYGVKD. CDR3 sequence: CAISENGVTGTQYF. Written as DNA, the CDR3 is TGTGCCATCAGTGAGAATGGAGTCACGGGTACGCAGTATTTT.

This clonotype was recorded at least ten times. The chain has TRBV10-2 and TRBJ1-1, with TRBD1 matching over 9 bases. CDR1 is WSHSY and CDR2 is SAAADI in the germline V gene. The CDR3 has 14 residues. The J segment lost 4 bases and the V segment lost 6 bases, leaving 6 bases of the junction unmatched. This CDR3 reads CASRGTGFATEAFF. The CDR3 DNA sequence: TGCGCCAGCAGGGGGACAGGGTTCGCCACTGAAGCTTTCTTT.

This clonotype showed up many times. V is TRBV6-2 or TRBV6-3 and J is TRBJ1-1; tentative D call: TRBD1 (5 bases). V lost 8 bases and J 12 bases, leaving 25 bases between the germline ends. Germline V CDR1 and CDR2: MNHEY, SVGEGT. This CDR3 region has 14 residues. CDR3 region: CASLSPPQGWITFF. CDR3 DNA: TGTGCCAGCCTCTCTCCCCCCCAGGGATGGATAACTTTCTTT.

This clonotype occurred a few times. The chain carries TRBV7-9 and TRBJ1-6; 8 positions agree with TRBD1. The V and J ends lost 3 bases and 10 bases, in that order; junction bases with no gene match: 5. The length of the CDR3 is 14 residues. In germline, CDR1 is SEHNR, CDR2 FQNEAQ (reference sequence). CDR3 in DNA: TGTGCCAGCAGCTTTCGGACAGGGCAGTCACCCCTCCACTTT. Its translation: CASSFRTGQSPLHF.

This clonotype was counted ten times or more. The chain uses TRBV30 and TRBJ1-1; a possible D gene is TRBD1 (6 bases). The CDR3 is 14 residues long. Germline assignment: CDR1 GTSNPN and CDR2 SVGIG (reference sequence). The V and J ends lost 3 bases and 0 bases respectively, with 11 bases between them. CDR3 loop: CAWSSGTLNTEAFF. The CDR3 coding sequence is TGTGCCTGGAGCTCTGGGACACTGAACACTGAAGCTTTCTTT.

This clonotype was recorded many times. The V and J genes are TRBV5-1 and TRBJ1-6; perhaps TRBD1 as D (6 bases). The germline gives CDR1 SGHRS, CDR2 YFSETQ. V dropped 2 bases and J dropped 6 bases, with 15 bases sitting between them. The CDR3 spans 16 residues. The CDR3: CASSLRQGNVNSPLHF. DNA for the CDR3: TGCGCCAGCAGCTTACGGCAGGGGAACGTTAATTCACCCCTCCACTTT.

V gene TRBV29-1 combines with J gene TRBJ1-1, with unresolved D. CDR3 size: 11 residues. Between the trimmed V and J ends, which lost 5 bases and 1 base, there was a span of 5 bases. Germline CDR1 SQVTM, CDR2 ANQGSEA. CDR3 region: CSVQGNTEAFF. CDR3 nucleotides: TGCAGCGTTCAAGGGAACACTGAAGCTTTCTTT.

This clonotype was seen many times. The chain carries TRBV7-2 and TRBJ2-1; TRBD1 agrees at 8 bases. The CDR3 spans 15 residues. The V segment lost 5 bases and the J segment 2 bases; nucleotides outside the gene matches: 5. Germline CDR1 reads SGHTA; CDR2 reads FQGNSA. The CDR3 sequence is CASSHDRGAYNEQFF. CDR3 in DNA: TGTGCCAGCAGCCACGACAGGGGAGCCTACAATGAGCAGTTCTTC.

A few counts support this clonotype. The chain has TRBV2 and TRBJ1-3; D is unclear. This CDR3 region has 14 residues. V lost 4 bases to trimming and J lost 0 bases, with 7 bases between them. CDR1 is SNHLY and CDR2 is FYNNEI in the germline V gene. This CDR3 is CASSGADSGNTIYF. CDR3 DNA: TGTGCCAGCAGTGGCGCCGACTCTGGAAACACCATATATTTT.

Only a few counts were recorded for this clonotype. The chain is built from TRBV24-1 and TRBJ1-2; no firm D call. The CDR3 contains 13 residues. V lost 9 bases and J 2 bases, leaving 12 bases between the germline ends. Germline values: CDR1 KGHDR, CDR2 SFDVKD. The CDR3 spells CATGSGRNYGYTF. The DNA for the CDR3 is TGTGCCACCGGGTCGGGGAGGAACTATGGCTACACCTTC.

The chain combines TRBV7-2 with TRBJ2-1, with D perhaps TRBD2 (5 bases). CDR3 length: 15 residues. The V end was cut by 1 base, the J end by 9 bases, with 16 bases between. Germline assignment: CDR1 SGHTA and CDR2 FQGNSA. Here the CDR3 reads CASSLELALPREQFF. In DNA, the CDR3 is TGTGCCAGCAGCTTAGAGCTAGCTCTACCTCGTGAGCAGTTCTTC. The full variable domain, with the rest looked up from reference TRBV7-2 and TRBJ2-1, is GAGVSQSPSNKVTEKGKDVELRCDPISGHTALYWYRQSLGQGLEFLIYFQGNSAPDKSGLPSDRFSAERTGGSVSTLTIQRTQQEDSAVYLCASSLELALPREQFFGPGTRLTVL.

This clonotype was seen at least ten times. The chain uses TRBV5-1 and TRBJ2-5; 10 positions match TRBD2. The V segment lost 4 bases and the J segment 7 bases; nucleotides outside the gene matches: 16. Germline values: CDR1 SGHRS, CDR2 YFSETQ. This CDR3 contains 17 residues. The DNA of the CDR3 is TGCGCCAGCAGCCCATTGACTAGCGGGTCTGGGCATGGGACCCAGTACTTC. This sequence encodes CASSPLTSGSGHGTQYF.

V and J are TRBV7-2 and TRBJ2-3; TRBD2 aligns across 7 bases. Unmatched junction bases numbered 14, after V lost 0 bases and J lost 5 bases. The CDR3 covers 18 residues. The germline gives CDR1 SGHTA, CDR2 FQGNSA. The CDR3: CASSLAGPLRGFKDTQYF. The CDR3 DNA sequence: TGTGCCAGCAGCTTAGCAGGCCCCTTGCGGGGGTTTAAAGATACGCAGTATTTT.

This clonotype was seen only a few times. The junction departs from the called germline gene at one end, perhaps through a read error. This chain uses TRBV4-1 with TRBJ1-5; 7 bases match TRBD1. The CDR3 length is 12 residues. Germline CDR1 reads MGHRA; CDR2 reads YSYEKL. CDR3 bases: TGCGCCAGCGGCCAGGGGGATCGGCCCCAGCATTTT. Translation gives CASGQGDRPQHF.

This clonotype was seen at least ten times. V is TRBV9 and J is TRBJ2-1; D call uncertain. With 2 bases removed from V and 0 bases from J, the gap between germline ends came to 9 bases. There are 15 residues in the CDR3. Germline V gives CDR1 SGDLS, CDR2 YYNGEE. CDR3 DNA: TGTGCCAGCAGCGTCGGTGGTCCCTCCTACAATGAGCAGTTCTTC. Amino acid sequence: CASSVGGPSYNEQFF. The variable domain in full, with the rest retrieved from reference TRBV9 and TRBJ2-1, is DSGVTQTPKHLITATGQRVTLRCSPRSGDLSVYWYQQSLDQGLQFLIQYYNGEERAKGNILERFSAQQFPDLHSELNLSSLELGDSALYFCASSVGGPSYNEQFFGPGTRLTVL.

This clonotype was detected many times. The V call is TRBV20-1, the J call TRBJ1-2; D remains ambiguous. The CDR3 spans 13 residues. Deletions cut 2 bases from V and 7 bases from J, with 14 bases between. Germline V CDR1 and CDR2: DFQATT, SNEGSKA (reference sequence). In DNA, the CDR3 is TGCAGTGCTAGACCCCAGGAGAAATCTGGCTACACCTTC. Amino acids: CSARPQEKSGYTF.

This clonotype has at least ten counts. This chain links TRBV20-1 with TRBJ1-5; TRBD1 matches 9 bases. This CDR3 is built from 15 residues. Looked up from germline, CDR1 is DFQATT and CDR2 is SNEGSKA (reference sequence). Trimming removed 6 bases from V and 7 bases from J; junction bases left unmatched: 13. CDR3 in DNA: TGCAGTGCCGTAGGGGGATCGGACAGGGGACAGCCCCAGCATTTT. It specifies CSAVGGSDRGQPQHF.

This clonotype has at least ten counts. This rearrangement joins TRBV4-1 to TRBJ1-5; D is ambiguous. V lost 0 bases, J lost 6 bases, and 6 bases lay in between. This CDR3 has 13 amino acids. The germline gives CDR1 MGHRA, CDR2 YSYEKL. The CDR3, as DNA: TGCGCCAGCAGCCAAGATACGGGTCAGCCCCAGCATTTT. Amino acid sequence: CASSQDTGQPQHF.